The rows below give T cell receptor beta chains drawn from one sample of a study of cytomegalovirus exposure and HLA in healthy donors. Clones were read by immunoSEQ multiplex PCR, and TCRdb kept only the in-frame ones, dropping some. Of about 120,000 clones listed, over 60% are singletons. The sequencing sample was made of PBMCs. These receptors were obtained from a woman aged 35 to 49 in good health and CMV-seropositive. CDR3s include the opening cysteine and the closing phenylalanine or tryptophan. Fields, in order: D gene, clone size, V gene, J gene, CDR3 length, CDR3 DNA, CDR3 protein. D genes are given only for firm matches. Rows give clone size only sometimes, using once, few, many, or a class for an expanded clone.

>TRBD2|few|TRBV5-1|TRBJ2-3|15
TGCGCCAGCAGCTTAACTAGCGGGGGCACAGATACGCAGTATTTT
CASSLTSGGTDTQYF
>.|.|TRBV2|TRBJ2-5|13
TGTGCCAGCAGTGAGAACAGTCAAGAGACCCAGTACTTC
CASSENSQETQYF
>TRBD1|once|TRBV19|TRBJ2-7|14
TGTGCCAGTAGCCCGGACAGGGGATACTACGAGCAGTACTTC
CASSPDRGYYEQYF
>TRBD1|.|TRBV5-1|TRBJ1-1|14
TGCGCCAGCAGCTTGGACAGGGGAGCCACTGAAGCTTTCTTT
CASSLDRGATEAFF
>.|.|TRBV14|TRBJ2-5|15
TGTGCCAGCAGCCTGTTCAGGGGAAGAGGAGAGACCCAGTACTTC
CASSLFRGRGETQYF
>TRBD2|.|TRBV30|TRBJ2-3|15
TGTGCCTGGAGCCCGGGACTAGCGGGAGGGGATACGCAGTATTTT
CAWSPGLAGGDTQYF
>TRBD2|once|TRBV5-1|TRBJ2-3|18
TGCGCCAGCAGCCGGGGGGCTAGCGGGGGAACTCGCACAGATACGCAGTATTTT
CASSRGASGGTRTDTQYF
>TRBD1|.|TRBV6-5|TRBJ1-1|15
TGTGCCAGCAGTTCTACAGGGGGCACCTTCGCTGAAGCTTTCTTT
CASSSTGGTFAEAFF
>TRBD2|once|TRBV2|TRBJ2-7|18
TGTGCCAGCAGTGGTGGACTAGCGGGCACACCTAGCTCCTACGAGCAGTACTTC
CASSGGLAGTPSSYEQYF
>.|.|TRBV19|TRBJ1-1|14
TGTGCCAGTAGCGCCAGGACGGGAGGCACTGAAGCTTTCTTT
CASSARTGGTEAFF
>TRBD1|.|TRBV7-9|TRBJ1-1|13
TGTGCCAGCAGCGCTACAGGGGGAACTGAAGCTTTCTTT
CASSATGGTEAFF
>.|.|TRBV6-5|TRBJ2-7|14
TGTGCCAGCAGTTACGTTCCCGGGGGTGGCGAGCAGTACTTC
CASSYVPGGGEQYF
>TRBD1|.|TRBV11-1|TRBJ2-7|14
TGTGCCAGCAGCTCCCGGACAGGGGGCGACGAGCAGTACTTC
CASSSRTGGDEQYF
>.|.|TRBV5-1|TRBJ1-2|12
TGCGCCAGCAGCTCGGACAGATATGGCTACACCTTC
CASSSDRYGYTF
>.|once|TRBV2|TRBJ2-7|15
TGTGCCAGCAGTGGGATGGAGCGGAAAAGTGGCGAGCAGTACTTC
CASSGMERKSGEQYF
>TRBD1|.|TRBV4-2|TRBJ2-1|15
TGTGCCAGCCAATTCGGGACAGGGGCCTACAATGAGCAGTTCTTC
CASQFGTGAYNEQFF
>.|.|TRBV4-2|TRBJ1-5|15
TGTGCCAGCAGCCAACAAGGGGGGGCGAATCAGCCCCAGCATTTT
CASSQQGGANQPQHF
>.|.|TRBV6-5|TRBJ1-1|14
TGTGCCAGCAGTTACAGGGGTGCGAACACTGAAGCTTTCTTT
CASSYRGANTEAFF
>TRBD1|once|TRBV29-1|TRBJ1-3|15
TGCAGCGTTGAAGAACCAGGGGGCGGCGGAAACACCATATATTTT
CSVEEPGGGGNTIYF
>TRBD1|.|TRBV2|TRBJ2-7|13
TGTGCCAGCAGGGGCGGACAGGACTACGAGCAGTACTTC
CASRGGQDYEQYF
>TRBD2|.|TRBV4-3|TRBJ2-7|16
TGCGCCAGCAGCCAAGATGGAGCTAGCGGGAGTGATAAGCAGTACTTC
CASSQDGASGSDKQYF
>TRBD1|.|TRBV5-4|TRBJ2-7|16
TGTGCCAGCAGCTGGGGTGCGGACAGGGCCTCCTACGAGCAGTACTTC
CASSWGADRASYEQYF
>.|.|TRBV19|TRBJ2-5|12
TGTGCCAGTAGTATATCGGGGGAGACCCAGTACTTC
CASSISGETQYF
>.|once|TRBV4-2|TRBJ1-3|15
TGTGCCAGCAGCCAAGACTATAATTCCGGAAACACCATATATTTT
CASSQDYNSGNTIYF
>.|.|TRBV9|TRBJ2-3|13
TGTGCCAGCAGCTTGGAATCAGGGGATACGCAGTATTTT
CASSLESGDTQYF
>TRBD1|.|TRBV7-7|TRBJ2-5|15
TGTGCTAGCAGCCCAGGGGGTACGAGCCAAGAGACCCAGTACTTC
CASSPGGTSQETQYF
>TRBD2|.|TRBV9|TRBJ2-4|13
TGTGCCAGCAGCGCGGGGGGTGGGAACATTCAGTACTTC
CASSAGGGNIQYF
>.|once|TRBV7-3|TRBJ2-2|15
TGTGCCAGCAGCCCTCGTTCCACAGGCACCGGGGAGCTGTTTTTT
CASSPRSTGTGELFF
>TRBD1|.|TRBV7-6|TRBJ2-2|15
TGTGCCAGCAGCTTCGGACAGGGGGACACCGGGGAGCTGTTTTTT
CASSFGQGDTGELFF
>TRBD1|.|TRBV6-1|TRBJ1-2|13
TGTGCCAGCAGTGAGGACAGGGTGGGCGGCTACACCTTC
CASSEDRVGGYTF
>TRBD1|.|TRBV2|TRBJ2-3|14
TGTGCCACCACGGGACAGGGGTTCACAGATACGCAGTATTTT
CATTGQGFTDTQYF
>.|.|TRBV9|TRBJ2-7|14
TGTGCCAGCAGCGTAGGTCTGGGGGGCTACGAGCAGTACTTC
CASSVGLGGYEQYF
>.|.|TRBV29-1|TRBJ1-5|15
TGCAGCGTCGCGGACGGACTTATTGGCAATCAGCCCCAGCATTTT
CSVADGLIGNQPQHF
>TRBD1|.|TRBV11-2|TRBJ1-1|16
TGTGCCAGCAGTCGCCAGGGGACAGGGGGCCGGACTGAAGCTTTCTTT
CASSRQGTGGRTEAFF
>TRBD1|.|TRBV5-4|TRBJ1-2|15
TGTGCCAGCAGCTTGGGTCCAGGGGGCGAGTATGGCTACACCTTC
CASSLGPGGEYGYTF
>TRBD1|once|TRBV25-1|TRBJ2-7|17
TGTGCCAGCAGATTCCCGGGACAGGGAAAGTGGCCCTACGAGCAGTACTTC
CASRFPGQGKWPYEQYF